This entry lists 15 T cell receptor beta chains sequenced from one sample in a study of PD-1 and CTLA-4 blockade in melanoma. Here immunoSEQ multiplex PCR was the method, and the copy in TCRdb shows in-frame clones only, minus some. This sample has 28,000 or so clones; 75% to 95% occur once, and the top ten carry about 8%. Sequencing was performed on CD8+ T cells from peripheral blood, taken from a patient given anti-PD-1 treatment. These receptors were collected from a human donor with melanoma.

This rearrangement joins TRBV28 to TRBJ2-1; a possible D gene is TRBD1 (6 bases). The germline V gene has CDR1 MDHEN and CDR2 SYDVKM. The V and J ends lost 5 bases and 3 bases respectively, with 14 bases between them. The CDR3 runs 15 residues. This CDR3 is CASSLRDTSYNEQFF. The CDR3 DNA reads TGTGCCAGCAGTCTAAGGGACACTAGCTACAATGAGCAGTTCTTC.

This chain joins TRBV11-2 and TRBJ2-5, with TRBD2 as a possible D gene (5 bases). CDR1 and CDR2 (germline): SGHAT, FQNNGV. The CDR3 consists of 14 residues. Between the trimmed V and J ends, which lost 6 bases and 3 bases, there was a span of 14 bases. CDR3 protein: CASSPLLGEETQYF. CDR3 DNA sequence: TGTGCCAGCAGTCCCCTACTCGGGGAAGAGACCCAGTACTTC. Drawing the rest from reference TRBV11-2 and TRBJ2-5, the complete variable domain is EAGVAQSPRYKIIEKRQSVAFWCNPISGHATLYWYQQILGQGPKLLIQFQNNGVVDDSQLPKDRFSAERLKGVDSTLKIQPAKLEDSAVYLCASSPLLGEETQYFGPGTRLLVL.

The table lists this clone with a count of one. The CDR3 DNA is TGTGCCAGCAGTGGCGGGGATACGCAGTATTTT. The encoded protein is CASSGGDTQYF. The rearrangement uses TRBV2 and TRBJ2-3, with a possible D match to TRBD2 (5 bases). V lost 4 bases and J 6 bases, leaving 5 bases between the germline ends. The CDR3 is 11 amino acids. The germline CDR1 and CDR2 sequences are SNHLY and FYNNEI.

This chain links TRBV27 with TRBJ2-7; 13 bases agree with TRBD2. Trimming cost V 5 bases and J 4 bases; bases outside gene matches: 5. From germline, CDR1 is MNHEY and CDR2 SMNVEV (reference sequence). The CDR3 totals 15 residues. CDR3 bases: TGTGCCAGCAGTCGGACTAGCGGGAGAATTTACGAGCAGTACTTC. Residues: CASSRTSGRIYEQYF.

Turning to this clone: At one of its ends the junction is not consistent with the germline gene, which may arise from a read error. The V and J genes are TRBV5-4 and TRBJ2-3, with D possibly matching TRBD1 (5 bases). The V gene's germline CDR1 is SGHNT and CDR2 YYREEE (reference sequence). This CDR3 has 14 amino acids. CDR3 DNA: TGTGCCAGCAGCTGGGTACTGGACACACATACGCAGTATTTT. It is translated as CASSWVLDTHTQYF.

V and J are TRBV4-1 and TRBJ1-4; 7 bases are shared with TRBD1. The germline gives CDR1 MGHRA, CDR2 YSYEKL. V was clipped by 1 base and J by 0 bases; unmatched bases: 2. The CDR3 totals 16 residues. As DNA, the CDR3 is TGCGCCAGCAGCCAAGGCGGACAGGCAACTAATGAAAAACTGTTTTTT. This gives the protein CASSQGGQATNEKLFF.

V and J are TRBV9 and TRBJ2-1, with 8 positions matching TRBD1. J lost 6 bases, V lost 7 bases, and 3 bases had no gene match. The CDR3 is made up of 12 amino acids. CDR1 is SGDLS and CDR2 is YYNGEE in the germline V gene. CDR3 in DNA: TGTGCCAGCGCAGGGACAGGCAATGAGCAGTTCTTC. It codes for CASAGTGNEQFF.

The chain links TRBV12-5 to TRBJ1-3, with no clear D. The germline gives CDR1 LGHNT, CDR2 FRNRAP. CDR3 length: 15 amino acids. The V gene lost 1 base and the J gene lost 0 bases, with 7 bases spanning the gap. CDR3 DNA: TGTGCTAGTGGTTTGGGATCTATCTCTGGAAACACCATATATTTT. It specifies CASGLGSISGNTIYF.

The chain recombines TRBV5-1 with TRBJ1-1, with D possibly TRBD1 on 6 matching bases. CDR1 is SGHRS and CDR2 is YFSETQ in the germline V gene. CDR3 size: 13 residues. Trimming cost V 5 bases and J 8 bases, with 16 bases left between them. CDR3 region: CASRPPGGAEAFF. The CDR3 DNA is TGCGCCAGCAGACCCCCGGGGGGCGCGGAAGCTTTCTTT.

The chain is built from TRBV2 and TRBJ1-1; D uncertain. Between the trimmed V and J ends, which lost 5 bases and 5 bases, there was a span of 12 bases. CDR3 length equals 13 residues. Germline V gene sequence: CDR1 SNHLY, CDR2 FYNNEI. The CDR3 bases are TGTGCCAGCAGTCCTATGGGAGGGACTGAAGCTTTCTTT. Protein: CASSPMGGTEAFF.

CDR3 in amino acids: CAWSVPSNEQFF. The CDR3 DNA is TGTGCCTGGAGTGTTCCGAGCAATGAGCAGTTCTTC. The chain uses TRBV30 and TRBJ2-1; D is unresolved. The germline gives CDR1 GTSNPN, CDR2 SVGIG (reference sequence). This CDR3 is built from 12 residues. V dropped 0 bases and J dropped 6 bases, with 6 bases sitting between them.

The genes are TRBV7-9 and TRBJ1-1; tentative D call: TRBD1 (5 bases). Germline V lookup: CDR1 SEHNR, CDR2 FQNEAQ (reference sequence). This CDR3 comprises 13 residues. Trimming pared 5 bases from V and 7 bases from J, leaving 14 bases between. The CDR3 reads CASSPTGQLEAFF. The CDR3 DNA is TGTGCCAGCAGCCCCACCGGACAACTTGAAGCTTTCTTT.

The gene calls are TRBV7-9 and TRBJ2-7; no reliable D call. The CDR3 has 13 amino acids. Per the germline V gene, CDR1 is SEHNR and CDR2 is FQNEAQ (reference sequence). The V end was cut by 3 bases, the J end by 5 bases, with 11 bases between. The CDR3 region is CASSFGRSNEQYF. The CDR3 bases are TGTGCCAGCAGCTTCGGACGGTCAAACGAGCAGTACTTC.

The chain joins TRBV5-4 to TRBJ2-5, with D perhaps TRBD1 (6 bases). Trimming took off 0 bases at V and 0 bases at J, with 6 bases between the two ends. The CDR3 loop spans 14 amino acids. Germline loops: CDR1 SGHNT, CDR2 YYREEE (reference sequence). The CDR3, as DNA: TGTGCCAGCAGCTTGGGGGACAACCAAGAGACCCAGTACTTC. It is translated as CASSLGDNQETQYF.

The CDR3, as DNA: TGTGCCAGCAGCCAAGATTTGGGGGGGCTTTTCAGCACAGATACGCAGTATTTT. This translates into CASSQDLGGLFSTDTQYF. The chain couples TRBV3-1 (or the pseudogene TRBV3-2) to TRBJ2-3, with a tentative D call TRBD2 (7 bases). V dropped 0 bases and J dropped 0 bases, with 16 bases sitting between them. The CDR3 loop spans 18 amino acids. Germline V gene sequence: CDR1 LGHDT, CDR2 YNNKEL (reference sequence).